This T cell receptor beta chain was retrieved from a study of shared clonotypes between healthy human individuals. Regarding the study as a whole: Clonotype sharing among donors likely depends on sequencing depth.

CD45RO-negative, CCR7-positively selected cells formed the naive CD8 fraction, excluding terminally differentiated effector memory CD45RA+ cells. CDR3 length equals 13 residues. V was cut by 4 bases and J by 6 bases, with 12 bases left in between. Germline assignment: CDR1 SGDLS and CDR2 YYNGEE. Assay used: immunoSEQ multiplex PCR; TCRdb lists only in-frame clones, some missing. The data hold some 2 million clones, with around 96% observed a single time. A word on this clone: What it recognizes is unknown.

The origin of this receptor is a man aged 18 to 29 in good health. The rearrangement links TRBV9 to TRBJ2-3, with a possible D match to TRBD2 (7 bases). Sequencing was carried out using naive CD8+ T cells sorted from blood. The CDR3 DNA follows: TGTGCCAGCAGCCGGGGGGCGGGTGATACGCAGTATTTT. Its protein product is CASSRGAGDTQYF.